This record concerns one T cell receptor (beta chain) sequence. Trimming stripped 3 bases from V and 0 bases from J, with 14 bases between. The CDR3 runs 16 residues. CDR1 is MDHEN, CDR2 SYDVKM, per germline. This sample was included in a study of preoperative IRX-2 immunotherapy in early breast cancer. Treatment meaning: preoperative locoregional IRX-2 cytokine immunotherapy. Preoperative locoregional IRX-2 cytokine immunotherapy was tested in the phase Ib source study. Repertoires were generated with immunoSEQ multiplex PCR, while TCRdb's copy carries only in-frame clones and drops some. Of around 24,000 clones listed, roughly four fifths are singletons.

Sequences were derived from lymph node tissue, sampled after IRX-2 immunotherapy. The clonotype comes from a human donor with breast cancer. The chain uses TRBV28 and TRBJ1-2, with a possible D match to TRBD1 (6 bases). The CDR3 DNA is TGTGCCAGCAGTTTGATGACAGGAACTTCTAACTATGGCTACACCTTC. It is translated as CASSLMTGTSNYGYTF.